This T cell receptor beta chain was found in a study of pediatric ulcerative colitis. The study, taken as a whole, reports: Rectal repertoires separated controls, mild-moderate and acute severe colitis. Total lymphocyte DNA, not sorted subsets, was the template.

Sequencing was at survey level. Sequencing was performed with immunoSEQ multiplex PCR; in TCRdb, only in-frame clones are kept and a portion is missing. The profile shows tens of thousands of clones, approximately 71% of them singletons. Germline V gene lookup returns CDR1 SGHNT and CDR2 YYREEE (reference sequence). The CDR3 contains 15 residues. V lost 0 bases to trimming and J lost 2 bases; unmatched junction nucleotides: 1. A few counts support this clone. Its antigen is not identified. One to two pinch biopsies were taken from the rectum during colonoscopy. The receptor was isolated from a boy aged 10-17 years with severe ulcerative colitis. Material: gut tissue. The rearrangement links TRBV5-4 to TRBJ2-2; 7 bases match TRBD2. CDR3 amino acids: CASSLGGGNTGELFF. CDR3 coding DNA: TGTGCCAGCAGCTTGGGCGGGGGAAACACCGGGGAGCTGTTTTTT. The entire variable domain, with the rest obtained from reference TRBV5-4 and TRBJ2-2, is as follows: ETGVTQSPTHLIKTRGQQVTLRCSSQSGHNTVSWYQQALGQGPQFIFQYYREEENGRGNFPPRFSGLQFPNYSSELNVNALELDDSALYLCASSLGGGNTGELFFGEGSRLTVL.